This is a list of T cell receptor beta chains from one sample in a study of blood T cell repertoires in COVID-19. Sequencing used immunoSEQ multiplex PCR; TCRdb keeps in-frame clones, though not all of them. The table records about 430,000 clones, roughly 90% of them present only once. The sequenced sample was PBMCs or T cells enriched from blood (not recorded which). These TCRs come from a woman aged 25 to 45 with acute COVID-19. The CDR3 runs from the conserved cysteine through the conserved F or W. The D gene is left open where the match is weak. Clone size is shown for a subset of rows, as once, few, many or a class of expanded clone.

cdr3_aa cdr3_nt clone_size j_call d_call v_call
CASSLRLLGEGTQYF TGTGCCAGCAGCTTAAGGCTCCTCGGAGAGGGGACCCAGTACTTC . TRBJ2-5 . TRBV11-2
CASSAWGGGSYEQYF TGTGCCAGCAGCGCATGGGGCGGGGGATCCTACGAGCAGTACTTC . TRBJ2-7 TRBD2 TRBV7-2
CASSSGQFYNSPLHF TGTGCCAGCAGTTCCGGACAGTTCTATAATTCACCCCTCCACTTT . TRBJ1-6 . TRBV27
CASSTRLAGASTDTQYF TGTGCCAGCAGCACGAGACTAGCGGGGGCGAGCACAGATACGCAGTATTTT few TRBJ2-3 TRBD2 TRBV11-3
CATSWGTGTYEQYF TGTGCCACCAGTTGGGGGACAGGCACCTACGAGCAGTACTTC . TRBJ2-7 TRBD1 TRBV15
CASSPGGAYEQYF TGTGCCAGCAGCCCCGGAGGGGCCTACGAGCAGTACTTC . TRBJ2-7 . TRBV11-2
CAVTRQGWTEAFF TGTGCCGTCACCAGACAGGGTTGGACTGAAGCTTTCTTT . TRBJ1-1 TRBD1 TRBV12-3/TRBV12-4
CASRETGFDGYTF TGCGCCAGCAGGGAAACAGGGTTCGATGGCTACACCTTC . TRBJ1-2 . TRBV10-1
CASSPGANTGELFF TGCGCCAGCAGCCCGGGGGCGAACACCGGGGAGCTGTTTTTT . TRBJ2-2 . TRBV5-1
CASGFKGTGGEKLFF TGCGCCAGCGGATTTAAAGGGACAGGGGGTGAAAAACTGTTTTTT . TRBJ1-4 TRBD1 TRBV10-2
CASSFAPQGGTEAFF TGTGCCAGCAGTTTTGCCCCCCAGGGAGGCACTGAAGCTTTCTTT . TRBJ1-1 . TRBV6-5
CASRSSYEQYF TGTGCCAGCAGGAGCTCCTACGAGCAGTACTTC . TRBJ2-7 . TRBV6-5
CASSDRVYEQYF TGTGCCAGCAGCGACAGGGTCTACGAGCAGTACTTC . TRBJ2-7 TRBD1 TRBV2
CASSLRGAGGYNEQFF TGTGCCAGCAGCCTACGTGGAGCGGGGGGCTACAATGAGCAGTTCTTC . TRBJ2-1 TRBD2 TRBV7-2
CASSTVAAYEQYF TGTGCCAGCAGCACAGTCGCTGCCTACGAGCAGTACTTC . TRBJ2-7 . TRBV7-2
CATKPQGPYEQYF TGTGCCACAAAACCCCAGGGGCCCTACGAGCAGTACTTC . TRBJ2-7 . TRBV15
CASSEWHEQFF TGTGCCAGCAGTGAATGGCATGAGCAGTTCTTC . TRBJ2-1 . TRBV2
CASSGQGSGYTF TGTGCCAGCAGTGGACAGGGATCTGGCTACACCTTC . TRBJ1-2 TRBD1 TRBV25-1
CAISVRGGYGYTF TGTGCCATCAGTGTACGGGGGGGGTATGGCTACACCTTC . TRBJ1-2 . TRBV10-3
CASSLMHTSTDTQYF TGTGCCAGCAGCTTAATGCACACCTCCACAGATACGCAGTATTTT few TRBJ2-3 . TRBV7-2
CASSFAGRSTDTQYF TGTGCCAGCAGCTTTGCGGGGCGTAGCACAGATACGCAGTATTTT . TRBJ2-3 . TRBV7-2
CASTLAYNTGELFF TGTGCCAGTACTCTAGCGTACAACACCGGGGAGCTGTTTTTT . TRBJ2-2 . TRBV7-2
CAWRHPLRLRDTEAFF TGTGCCTGGAGGCATCCGCTGCGGCTGAGGGACACTGAAGCTTTCTTT . TRBJ1-1 . TRBV30
CASSRDSGELFF TGCGCCAGCAGTCGGGACTCCGGGGAGCTGTTTTTT once TRBJ2-2 . TRBV5-1
CASSPGESAYEQYF TGTGCCAGCAGCCCGGGTGAGTCAGCCTACGAGCAGTACTTC . TRBJ2-7 . TRBV4-2
CASSLAGTSGGAYEQYF TGCGCCAGCAGCTTGGCAGGGACTAGCGGGGGGGCCTACGAGCAGTACTTC . TRBJ2-7 TRBD2 TRBV5-1
CASSLGSHTDTQYF TGTGCCAGCAGCTTGGGCTCCCACACAGATACGCAGTATTTT once TRBJ2-3 . TRBV7-2
CASSQTDSTEAFF TGCGCCAGCAGCCAGACAGATAGCACTGAAGCTTTCTTT . TRBJ1-1 . TRBV5-1
CASSRGTGGMNTEAFF TGTGCCAGCAGCCGAGGGACAGGGGGGATGAACACTGAAGCTTTCTTT . TRBJ1-1 TRBD1 TRBV4-2
CASNPTTGATYGYTF TGTGCCAGCAACCCAACGACAGGGGCAACCTATGGCTACACCTTC . TRBJ1-2 TRBD1 TRBV6-5
CASSLPSGQPQHF TGTGCCAGCAGCCTCCCTTCGGGGCAGCCCCAGCATTTT . TRBJ1-5 . TRBV2
CSVFRDYNEQFF TGCAGCGTTTTCCGGGACTACAATGAGCAGTTCTTC few TRBJ2-1 . TRBV29-1
CATSIESDRRYGYTF TGTGCCACCAGCATTGAATCGGACAGGCGGTATGGCTACACCTTC many TRBJ1-2 TRBD1 TRBV15
CAISGGQGRGEQYF TGTGCCATCAGTGGGGGACAGGGGAGGGGCGAGCAGTACTTC . TRBJ2-7 TRBD1 TRBV10-3
CASSSSRQAPYNEQFF TGCGCCAGCAGTTCGAGCCGACAGGCCCCCTACAATGAGCAGTTCTTC . TRBJ2-1 . TRBV5-1
CASSPRETVGEQYF TGTGCCAGCAGTCCCCGGGAGACGGTCGGGGAGCAGTACTTC . TRBJ2-7 . TRBV27
CASSVWGGTEAFF TGTGCCAGCAGCGTCTGGGGGGGAACTGAAGCTTTCTTT once TRBJ1-1 . TRBV9
CASSLAGRGRVGNTGELFF TGTGCCAGCAGCTTGGCGGGCAGGGGACGAGTCGGGAACACCGGGGAGCTGTTTTTT . TRBJ2-2 . TRBV5-6
CASSPKGLASYEQYF TGTGCCAGCAGTCCAAAGGGACTAGCATCCTACGAGCAGTACTTC . TRBJ2-7 TRBD2 TRBV6-5
CASSSGTFDTGELFF TGTGCCAGCAGCTCCGGGACATTTGACACCGGGGAGCTGTTTTTT . TRBJ2-2 . TRBV5-5
CASSLDRFDEQFF TGTGCCAGCAGCTTAGACAGGTTCGATGAGCAGTTCTTC . TRBJ2-1 . TRBV7-2
CASSEGTGANTEAFF TGCGCCAGCAGCGAGGGGACAGGGGCAAACACTGAAGCTTTCTTT . TRBJ1-1 TRBD1 TRBV5-1
CASTPLRGQGEIDEQFF TGTGCCAGCACCCCTCTGCGGGGCCAGGGGGAGATCGATGAGCAGTTCTTC . TRBJ2-1 . TRBV11-2
CASSSGTGGEQFF TGTGCCAGCAGCTCAGGGACAGGGGGCGAGCAGTTCTTC . TRBJ2-1 TRBD1 TRBV5-6
CASSLGWGVNTDTQYF TGTGCCAGCAGCTTAGGGTGGGGGGTTAACACAGATACGCAGTATTTT once TRBJ2-3 . TRBV7-2
CASSLASGQSRIQYF TGTGCCAGCAGCTTAGCTTCCGGACAGAGTCGGATTCAGTACTTC . TRBJ2-4 . TRBV11-2
CASSLDRGLVTEAFF TGTGCCAGCAGTTTAGACAGGGGGCTGGTCACTGAAGCTTTCTTT . TRBJ1-1 TRBD1 TRBV28
CASRSPGQGQETQYF TGTGCCAGCAGATCCCCGGGACAGGGGCAAGAGACCCAGTACTTC . TRBJ2-5 TRBD1 TRBV7-2